The next 25 T cell receptor beta chains were all read from a single sample in a study of T cells after yellow fever vaccination. TCRdb used MiXCR to reprocess the 5' RACE reads, holding one entry per CDR3 protein. The sample has roughly 340,000 distinct CDR3 sequences; over 8% are singletons. The sample here was PBMCs, taken on the day of the first yellow fever vaccination. The receptors here all came from a man between 18 and 35 years old who received the YFV17D yellow fever vaccine.

A few counts support this clonotype. The rearrangement joins TRBV6-1 to TRBJ2-7; possible D gene TRBD1, 5 bases. CDR1 is MNHNS, CDR2 SASEGT, per germline. The CDR3 totals 13 residues. Trimming cost V 4 bases and J 2 bases, with 9 bases left between them. The DNA of the CDR3 is TGTGCCAGCAGTGCCGACAGTACCTACGAGCAGTACGTC. Amino acid sequence: CASSADSTYEQYV.

This clonotype turned up a few times. This chain uses TRBV6-2 or TRBV6-3 with TRBJ2-5, with D possibly being TRBD1 or TRBD2 (5 bases each). The CDR3 runs 14 residues. Germline-derived CDR1 and CDR2 are MNHEY and SVGEGT. The V end was cut by 7 bases, the J end by 5 bases, with 17 bases between. CDR3 amino acids: CASNKAPWGETQYF. As DNA, the CDR3 is TGTGCCAGCAACAAAGCCCCGTGGGGGGAGACCCAGTACTTC.

This chain uses TRBV7-2 with TRBJ2-7; D ambiguous. The CDR3 extends over 13 amino acids. The germline V gene has CDR1 SGHTA and CDR2 FQGNSA. The V and J ends lost 9 bases and 2 bases respectively, with 14 bases between them. CDR3 protein: CARGSGSTYEQYF. The CDR3 DNA reads TGTGCCAGGGGCTCTGGGTCCACCTACGAGCAGTACTTC.

V and J are TRBV7-9 and TRBJ2-2, with D hard to call. Trimming shortened V by 4 bases and J by 3 bases, and 6 bases separated the two germline ends. Germline assignment: CDR1 SEHNR and CDR2 FQNEAQ (reference sequence). This CDR3 spans 13 amino acids. CDR3: CASSWVHTGELFF. The DNA for the CDR3 is TGTGCCAGCAGCTGGGTCCACACCGGGGAGCTGTTTTTT.

This clonotype occurred many times. This sequence joins TRBV6-1 and TRBJ2-1, with D possibly being TRBD2 (7 bases). CDR3 size: 15 residues. Per the germline V gene, CDR1 is MNHNS and CDR2 is SASEGT. Trimming stripped 8 bases from V and 3 bases from J, with 17 bases between. CDR3 protein: CASLLRGGVYNEQFF. The CDR3 nucleotides are TGTGCCAGCCTCCTAAGAGGGGGGGTCTACAATGAGCAGTTCTTC.

This clonotype occurred a few times. The J gene is TRBJ1-5, the V gene TRBV5-1; D uncertain. CDR3 length equals 16 residues. CDR1 SGHRS and CDR2 YFSETQ come from the germline V gene. V was shortened by 2 bases and J by 0 bases, with 12 bases between the two germline ends. The CDR3: CASSLDGPYSNQPQHF. CDR3 DNA: TGCGCCAGCAGCTTAGACGGACCTTATAGCAATCAGCCCCAGCATTTT.

This clonotype was counted at least ten times. V usage is TRBV5-1 and J usage is TRBJ1-2, with a tentative D call TRBD1 (6 bases). Germline V gives CDR1 SGHRS, CDR2 YFSETQ. The V and J ends lost 1 base and 8 bases respectively, with 12 bases between them. This CDR3 has 13 amino acids. The CDR3 coding sequence is TGCGCCAGCAGCTTGCAATCAGGGGAAGGCTACACCTTC. It specifies CASSLQSGEGYTF.

This clonotype was seen only once. One junction end does not reproduce the germline sequence, and a read error may be involved. The CDR3 protein is CASRQATNTEAFF. In DNA, the CDR3 is TGTGCCAGCCGACAGGCAACGAACACTGAAGCTTTTTTT. The chain combines TRBV7-8 with TRBJ1-1; TRBD1 is a possible D gene (6 bases). CDR1 SGHVS and CDR2 FQNEAQ come from the germline V gene. This CDR3 is 13 amino acids long. The full variable domain, its missing parts supplied by reference TRBV7-8 and TRBJ1-1, is GAGVSQSPRYKVAKRGQDVALRCDPISGHVSLFWYQQALGQGPEFLTYFQNEAQLDKSGLPSDRFFAERPEGSVSTLKIQRTQQEDSAVYLCASRQATNTEAFFGQGTRLTVV.

This sequence joins TRBV12-5 and TRBJ2-3; no clear D. The V gene lost 6 bases and the J gene lost 2 bases, with 15 bases spanning the gap. Per germline, CDR1 LGHNT and CDR2 FRNRAP. This CDR3 has 15 amino acids. The CDR3 loop reads CASGTFQELTDTQYF. The CDR3 region has the DNA TGTGCTAGTGGGACGTTTCAGGAACTCACAGATACGCAGTATTTT.

This clonotype has only a few counts. The V and J genes are TRBV6-5 and TRBJ2-3; the D gene could be TRBD1 or TRBD2 (5 bases each). Trimming took 5 bases from V and 4 from J, leaving 13 bases between them. CDR3 size: 14 residues. The V gene's germline CDR1 is MNHEY and CDR2 SVGAGI. CDR3 residues: CASSTSWGSDTQYF. The CDR3 nucleotides read TGTGCCAGCAGTACCTCGTGGGGGTCAGATACGCAGTATTTT.

J is TRBJ1-3 and V is TRBV9; TRBD1 agrees at 9 bases. The CDR3 has 14 residues. V was clipped by 4 bases and J by 8 bases; unmatched bases: 7. CDR1 is SGDLS, CDR2 YYNGEE, per germline. CDR3 DNA: TGTGCCAGCAGCCCCCGGACAGGGGTTCACACCATATATTTT. It is translated as CASSPRTGVHTIYF.

The chain recombines TRBV12-3 or TRBV12-4 with TRBJ2-1; D not certain. CDR3 length: 11 residues. Trimming removed 1 base at V and 14 bases at J, with 9 bases between. In nucleotides, the CDR3 is TGTGCCAGCAGTTTAGGCAGATCGGAGTTCTTC. It yields the protein CASSLGRSEFF.

In this sample, this clonotype turned up a few times. CDR3 in amino acids: CASSIGGSPLHF. CDR3 nucleotide sequence: TGTGCCAGTAGTATTGGTGGTTCACCCCTCCACTTT. The J gene is TRBJ1-6, the V gene TRBV19; D remains unclear. The CDR3 has 12 amino acids. Germline CDR1 LNHDA, CDR2 SQIVND (reference sequence). V dropped 3 bases and J dropped 9 bases, with 6 bases sitting between them.

This clonotype showed up many times. V and J are TRBV12-3 or TRBV12-4 and TRBJ2-3; D gene ambiguous. V was shortened by 1 base and J by 5 bases, with 7 bases between the two germline ends. This CDR3 has 13 amino acids. The CDR3, as DNA: TGTGCCAGCAGTTTAGAATCTGGAGATACGCAGTATTTT. Translation gives CASSLESGDTQYF.

This clonotype was found many times. This rearrangement joins TRBV11-2 to TRBJ1-2; D possibly corresponds to TRBD1 (5 bases). Germline V gene lookup returns CDR1 SGHAT and CDR2 FQNNGV. The CDR3 has 12 residues. Trimming left V 5 bases short and J 4 bases short, with 8 bases between. The CDR3 here is CASSRDGYGYTF. CDR3 sequence (DNA): TGTGCCAGCAGCCGGGACGGCTATGGCTACACCTTC.

This chain links TRBV20-1 with TRBJ2-1; D ambiguous. The V end was cut by 1 base, the J end by 4 bases, with 11 bases between. Germline values: CDR1 DFQATT, CDR2 SNEGSKA (reference sequence). The CDR3 loop spans 14 amino acids. The CDR3 DNA follows: TGCAGTGCTAGAGTCCCCGGGCAGTACAATGAGCAGTTCTTC. It translates to CSARVPGQYNEQFF.

This rearrangement joins TRBV20-1 to TRBJ1-5, with D maybe TRBD1 (6 bases). The V and J ends lost 6 bases and 7 bases respectively, with 19 bases between them. CDR1 is DFQATT and CDR2 is SNEGSKA in the germline V gene (reference sequence). The CDR3 covers 14 residues. This CDR3 reads CSAASGQTQQPQHF. In nucleotides, the CDR3 is TGCAGTGCCGCGTCCGGACAGACCCAACAGCCCCAGCATTTT.

This clonotype was counted ten times or more. The chain links TRBV7-2 to TRBJ2-5; D is ambiguous. Germline loops: CDR1 SGHTA, CDR2 FQGNSA. V dropped 7 bases and J dropped 1 base, with 10 bases sitting between them. The CDR3 is 13 amino acids. For the CDR3, the DNA is TGTGCCAGCAAGCCCGGAGTCCAAGAGACCCAGTACTTC. This codes for CASKPGVQETQYF. The full variable domain, in which reference TRBV7-2 and TRBJ2-5 provide the parts outside the CDR3, is GAGVSQSPSNKVTEKGKDVELRCDPISGHTALYWYRQSLGQGLEFLIYFQGNSAPDKSGLPSDRFSAERTGGSVSTLTIQRTQQEDSAVYLCASKPGVQETQYFGPGTRLLVL.

V is TRBV11-2 and J is TRBJ2-2; 7 bases line up with TRBD1. This CDR3 is built from 14 residues. The germline V gene has CDR1 SGHAT and CDR2 FQNNGV. V dropped 6 bases and J dropped 6; count of bases not matched to a gene: 7. CDR3 region: CASSFTGTAGELFF. The CDR3 nucleotides read TGTGCCAGCAGTTTTACAGGGACAGCCGGGGAGCTGTTTTTT. The full variable domain, its missing parts supplied by reference TRBV11-2 and TRBJ2-2, is EAGVAQSPRYKIIEKRQSVAFWCNPISGHATLYWYQQILGQGPKLLIQFQNNGVVDDSQLPKDRFSAERLKGVDSTLKIQPAKLEDSAVYLCASSFTGTAGELFFGEGSRLTVL.

This chain connects TRBV19 to TRBJ2-3; TRBD2 agrees at 7 bases. J lost 6 bases, V lost 1 base, and 7 bases had no gene match. Germline CDR1 and CDR2: LNHDA and SQIVND (reference sequence). The length of the CDR3 is 15 residues. This CDR3 is CASSIVSVGGDTQYF. DNA for the CDR3: TGTGCCAGTAGTATAGTTTCAGTCGGGGGGGATACGCAGTATTTT.

The J gene is TRBJ1-2, the V gene TRBV4-2, with a weak D call TRBD1 (6 bases). CDR1 and CDR2 (germline): LGHNA, YNFKEQ. This CDR3 comprises 14 residues. Trimming removed 6 bases at V and 4 bases at J, with 15 bases between. Written as DNA, the CDR3 is TGTGCCAGCAGAGGGGGGTCGACTGTCTATGGCTACACCTTC. This encodes CASRGGSTVYGYTF.

This clonotype has at least ten counts. The chain combines TRBV7-2 with TRBJ2-3; TRBD1 matches 7 bases. The germline CDR1 and CDR2 sequences are SGHTA and FQGNSA. This CDR3 is 15 amino acids long. V trimming: 5 bases; J trimming: 5 bases; junction bases outside the gene matches: 10. CDR3 coding DNA: TGTGCCAGCAGCGGATACAGCCAGGGGGTAGATACGCAGTATTTT. Amino acids: CASSGYSQGVDTQYF.

This clonotype was picked up a small number of times. The chain carries TRBV12-3 or TRBV12-4 and TRBJ1-3; possible D gene TRBD1, 5 bases. This CDR3 contains 12 residues. V was clipped by 6 bases and J by 4 bases, with 7 bases between them. CDR3 DNA: TGTGCCAGCAGGGGGCCCGGAAACACCATATATTTT. It is translated as CASRGPGNTIYF.

This clonotype was seen only a few times. V and J are TRBV5-4 and TRBJ2-3; D is unresolved. CDR1 and CDR2 (germline): SGHNT, YYREEE (reference sequence). The CDR3 sequence is 15 residues long. The V and J ends lost 4 bases and 0 bases respectively, with 12 bases between them. As DNA, the CDR3 is TGTGCCAGCAGCAATTCCATTACTAGCACAGATACGCAGTATTTT. Amino acids: CASSNSITSTDTQYF.

This clonotype appeared a few times. The chain has TRBV9 and TRBJ2-2; the match to TRBD1 covers 8 bases. V was clipped by 0 bases and J by 4 bases; unmatched bases: 8. Germline V gene sequence: CDR1 SGDLS, CDR2 YYNGEE. This CDR3 comprises 17 residues. The CDR3 loop is CASSVVARGPGTGELFF. CDR3 bases: TGTGCCAGCAGCGTAGTGGCCAGGGGGCCCGGCACCGGGGAGCTGTTTTTT.